This T cell receptor (beta chain) was identified in a study of a mutant IDH1 vaccine in newly diagnosed glioma. At the level of the study: Initiation of the vaccine course occurred 4-6 weeks after radiotherapy alone, or alongside temozolomide cycles. Beforehand, treatment had been radiotherapy, temozolomide, or both; the majority received both.

Indicated time point: week 5, during vaccination. The study gave 300 ug of mutant IDH1 20-mer peptide per vaccine dose, with topical imiquimod. Profiled with immunoSEQ multiplex PCR; TCRdb holds only in-frame clones, not every one. The table lists about 75,000 clones, 75% to 95% of them singletons, with 0.55% to 0.65% in the top ten. Comments on this clone: As yet, its antigen is unknown.

Germline values: CDR1 MNHEY, CDR2 SMNVEV (reference sequence). This CDR3 region has 14 residues. V lost 2 bases to trimming and J lost 11 bases, with 13 bases between them. This receptor was identified in a woman between 50 and 59 years old with glioma. The sequencing here drew on PBMCs, taken from a glioma patient whose treatment included an IDH1 peptide vaccine. The chain has TRBV27 and TRBJ1-6, with a tentative D call TRBD1 (6 bases). CDR3: CASSLRQGGTPLHF. The CDR3 DNA reads as TGTGCCAGCAGTTTAAGACAAGGGGGTACACCCCTCCACTTT.